This TCR beta chain was captured by sequencing in a study of blood T cell repertoires in COVID-19. At the level of the study: Donors in the United States, Italy and Spain gave samples during acute or convalescent COVID-19.

Germline trimming cut 4 bases from V and 5 bases from J; bases unmatched to any gene: 7. CDR3 size: 15 residues. Looked up from germline, CDR1 is LNHDA and CDR2 is SQIVND (reference sequence). This clone was observed a few times. Source study methods: Nucleated cell number was recorded as an estimate derived from reference gene primer amplification. TCRdb keeps only in-frame clones here, not all; method: immunoSEQ multiplex PCR. V, J and clone size reflect that table, while D and trimming were determined from the DNA. The sample consists of around 200,000 clones, 88% of them appearing once. The receptor was isolated from a man aged 18 to 30 with active or convalescent COVID-19. The rearrangement joins TRBV19 to TRBJ1-4; 7 bases fit TRBD1. Sequencing was done on a sample of peripheral blood. CDR3 nucleotide sequence: TGTGCCAGTAGTACTGTGGACAGGATGAATGAAAAACTGTTTTTT. It is translated as CASSTVDRMNEKLFF.